A selection of T cell receptor beta chains follows, all from one sample in a study of patients and donors after allogeneic stem cell transplantation. MiXCR was run by TCRdb on the RT-PCR reads, yielding one entry per CDR3 protein. This sample has about 400,000 distinct CDR3 sequences, with approximately 16% found just once. The sample consisted of blood, either unsorted or a sorted T cell fraction (not recorded which). These receptors all come from a human donor who was either an allogeneic HSCT recipient or a stem cell or donor lymphocyte infusion donor (not recorded which). It is not recorded whose cells these are; they may come from a transplant donor. Each CDR3 is given with its conserved first and last residue. Size values are once, few and many counts, or a class for expanded clones, and some rows have none.

abundance,v_gene,CDR3aa
few,TRBV5-1,CASSLVGRGQGKYEQYF
-,TRBV12-3/TRBV12-4,CASSTGAGPYEQYF
-,TRBV29-1,CSVVGKSSQETQYF
-,TRBV7-9,CASSLPWTATYEQYF
few,TRBV5-1,CASSSGTRSAGYTF
-,TRBV7-2,CASSLDGGGIHYGYTF
many,TRBV4-2,CASSQSGFRGSYEQYF
few,TRBV28,CASSRTGGSNQPQHF
-,TRBV12-3/TRBV12-4,CASSSPRGGEYF
-,TRBV12-3/TRBV12-4,CASRRGVVGNSPLHF
few,TRBV4-3,CASSQSGTGLTEAFF
-,TRBV28,CASSLLGQGSREQYF
few,TRBV24-1,CATSVGDRDSYEQYF
-,TRBV24-1,CATSDWSVLANTGELFF
-,TRBV6-1,CASSLRRPANTGELFF
-,TRBV9,CASSVEVYPMVDTQYF
many,TRBV12-3/TRBV12-4,CASSPRDRGPGKLFF
-,TRBV27,CASSSPGQGSEETQYF
few,TRBV7-9,CASSMNRALLNTEAFF
-,TRBV12-3/TRBV12-4,CASSFWGGGPGYGYTF
few,TRBV14,CASSRPYRAVFNEQYF
many,TRBV3-1,CASSPTSGPYNEQFF
-,TRBV20-1,CSASPGTSGKYEQYF
few,TRBV20-1,CSAREGAGTPYEQYF
-,TRBV6-1,CASSEIQGSPYEQYF
-,TRBV4-2,CASSRLAGVSYEQYF
few,TRBV28,CASRYAGTPGRNTIYF
many,TRBV29-1,CSVWNGNTEAFF
-,TRBV5-4,CASSLVGGRQETQYF
few,TRBV27,CASSEASGRVTGELFF
few,TRBV20-1,CSARAGRADTQYF
few,TRBV5-1,CASSFGPAENSPLHF
few,TRBV4-1,CASSQDSPGSRKNIQYF
-,TRBV10-3,CAISESKVNTGELFF
-,TRBV2,CASSEGNEQFF
many,TRBV6-2/TRBV6-3,CASSYSGGGTEAFF
-,TRBV12-3/TRBV12-4,CASSRTGTGGARSEKLFF
-,TRBV5-1,CASSRDRRQETQYF
-,TRBV11-2,CASSRRLALSYEQYF
many,TRBV27,CASSLLGRSDTQYF
few,TRBV2,CASSADASYNEQFF
-,TRBV30,CAWSRGNQPQHF
-,TRBV7-3,CASSPGTGSPNYGYTF
few,TRBV3-1,CASSPRDRGLGNTIYF
few,TRBV24-1,CATQADFGGYTF
-,TRBV5-1,CASSLAGRGLVEQYF
few,TRBV6-1,CASKRGPRGLIEKLFF